Below, 29 T cell receptor beta chains from the same sample are listed, as sequenced in a study of blood T cell repertoires in COVID-19. TCRdb's table, derived via immunoSEQ multiplex PCR, lists solely in-frame clones and lacks some. The sample consists of 150,000 to 200,000 clones, around four fifths of them appearing once. The sequencing input was peripheral blood. The origin of the receptors is a woman aged 70-85 years with COVID-19, enrolled during active disease.

This chain connects TRBV28 to TRBJ1-1; D is uncertain. This CDR3 has 15 amino acids. Looked up from germline, CDR1 is MDHEN and CDR2 is SYDVKM. V lost 6 bases to trimming and J lost 13 bases, with 27 bases between them. The CDR3 region is CASRDNDPDGFGNFF. CDR3 nucleotides: TGTGCCAGCAGGGATAACGACCCGGACGGATTCGGGAATTTCTTT.

The V gene is TRBV6-5, the J gene TRBJ1-1; maybe TRBD1 (6 bases). The CDR3 runs to 13 residues. V was shortened by 6 bases and J by 7 bases, with 15 bases between the two germline ends. Per the germline V gene, CDR1 is MNHEY and CDR2 is SVGAGI. The CDR3 DNA follows: TGTGCCAGCAGGTCCGGGACAATTTTTGAAGCTTTCTTT. Its translation is CASRSGTIFEAFF.

The V gene is TRBV5-1, the J gene TRBJ1-4; the match to TRBD1 covers 7 bases. The CDR3 covers 14 residues. Germline CDR1 is SGHRS and CDR2 is YFSETQ. V gave up 4 bases and J gave up 8 bases; unmatched junction bases: 8. Here the CDR3 reads CASSAGTVDEKLFF. CDR3 sequence (DNA): TGCGCCAGCAGCGCCGGGACAGTGGACGAAAAACTGTTTTTT.

This sequence joins TRBV9 and TRBJ2-7, with D perhaps matching TRBD2 (6 bases). CDR1 and CDR2 (germline): SGDLS, YYNGEE. The CDR3 runs 14 residues. V was cut by 2 bases and J by 2 bases, with 11 bases left in between. The DNA of the CDR3 is TGTGCCAGCAGCGTCGGCGGGGAGACCTACGAGCAGTACTTC. Translation gives CASSVGGETYEQYF.

The chain carries TRBV5-1 and TRBJ1-2; 8 bases line up with TRBD1. The CDR3 sequence is 13 residues long. Per germline, CDR1 SGHRS and CDR2 YFSETQ. V dropped 3 bases and J dropped 8; count of bases not matched to a gene: 6. The CDR3 reads CASSWQGASGYTF. The CDR3 DNA reads TGCGCCAGCAGCTGGCAGGGGGCGAGCGGCTACACCTTC. Complete variable domain (other parts from reference TRBV5-1 and TRBJ1-2): KAGVTQTPRYLIKTRGQQVTLSCSPISGHRSVSWYQQTPGQGLQFLFEYFSETQRNKGNFPGRFSGRQFSNSRSEMNVSTLELGDSALYLCASSWQGASGYTFGSGTRLTVV.

This clone was recorded only once. V gene TRBV7-3 combines with J gene TRBJ2-2, with D hard to call. V was cut by 1 base and J by 4 bases, with 7 bases left in between. The CDR3 contains 14 residues. Germline CDR1 SGHTA, CDR2 FQGTGA. The CDR3 sequence: CASSLKWPTGELFF. The CDR3 DNA sequence: TGTGCCAGCAGCTTAAAATGGCCCACCGGGGAGCTGTTTTTT.

This chain links TRBV9 with TRBJ2-1, with D maybe TRBD2 (6 bases). Germline CDR1 reads SGDLS; CDR2 reads YYNGEE. V lost 4 bases and J 0 bases, leaving 14 bases between the germline ends. The CDR3 has 16 residues. In DNA form, the CDR3 reads TGTGCCAGCAGCCCGGGACTTACTACCTCCTACAATGAGCAGTTCTTC. Translated: CASSPGLTTSYNEQFF.

The V call is TRBV15, the J call TRBJ2-5; 8 bases align to TRBD2. This CDR3 spans 16 amino acids. Germline loops: CDR1 LNHNV, CDR2 YYDKDF (reference sequence). J lost 1 base, V lost 3 bases, and 7 bases had no gene match. This CDR3 is CATSRILAAIQETQYF. DNA for the CDR3: TGTGCCACCAGCAGGATACTAGCGGCTATCCAAGAGACCCAGTACTTC.

This CDR3 reads CASSPFGQGRDTQYF. CDR3 bases: TGTGCCAGCAGTCCTTTCGGACAGGGAAGAGATACGCAGTATTTT. This chain joins TRBV28 and TRBJ2-3; 8 bases fit TRBD1. The CDR3 is 15 residues long. Trimming took 5 bases from V and 5 from J; bases not matched to a gene: 9. The germline gives CDR1 MDHEN, CDR2 SYDVKM. Supplemented by reference TRBV28 and TRBJ2-3, the full variable domain reads DVKVTQSSRYLVKRTGEKVFLECVQDMDHENMFWYRQDPGLGLRLIYFSYDVKMKEKGDIPEGYSVSREKKERFSLILESASTNQTSMYLCASSPFGQGRDTQYFGPGTRLTVL.

J is TRBJ2-5 and V is TRBV5-1, with D tentatively TRBD1 (6 bases). The CDR3 extends over 14 amino acids. CDR1 SGHRS and CDR2 YFSETQ come from the germline V gene. V lost 2 bases to trimming and J lost 3 bases, with 11 bases between them. In DNA form, the CDR3 reads TGCGCCAGCAGCTTCCGGGACACTAAAGAGACCCAGTACTTC. Its translation is CASSFRDTKETQYF. Looking up the rest from reference TRBV5-1 and TRBJ2-5 gives the full variable domain: KAGVTQTPRYLIKTRGQQVTLSCSPISGHRSVSWYQQTPGQGLQFLFEYFSETQRNKGNFPGRFSGRQFSNSRSEMNVSTLELGDSALYLCASSFRDTKETQYFGPGTRLLVL.

The CDR3 sequence: CASGPDSSPSAFF. The CDR3 nucleotides are TGTGCTAGTGGCCCTGACAGTTCCCCCAGCGCTTTCTTT. The chain carries TRBV12-5 and TRBJ1-1, with D maybe TRBD1 (5 bases). The CDR3 sequence is 13 residues long. Germline-derived CDR1 and CDR2 are LGHNT and FRNRAP. Between the trimmed V and J ends, which lost 6 bases and 11 bases, there was a span of 19 bases.

The genes are TRBV11-2 and TRBJ1-4, with TRBD1 matching 7 bases. Per germline, CDR1 SGHAT and CDR2 FQNNGV. Losses at the gene ends were 4 bases for V and 0 bases for J; bases not matched to a gene: 2. The CDR3 runs to 15 residues. The CDR3, as DNA: TGTGCCAGCAGCTGGGGACAGACAACTAATGAAAAACTGTTTTTT. This translates into CASSWGQTTNEKLFF.

As regards this clone: This CDR3 is also generated by other DNA sequences in the sample. V is TRBV6-1 and J is TRBJ2-1, with D possibly matching TRBD2 (5 bases). The CDR3 sequence is 12 residues long. The V and J ends lost 2 bases and 7 bases respectively, with 6 bases between them. From germline, CDR1 is MNHNS and CDR2 SASEGT. CDR3 coding DNA: TGTGCCAGCAGTGAACGGAGGAATGAGCAGTTCTTC. This sequence encodes CASSERRNEQFF.

The V call is TRBV18, the J call TRBJ2-1, with 9 bases fitting TRBD2. The CDR3 is made up of 15 amino acids. Looked up from germline, CDR1 is KGHSH and CDR2 is LQKENI. V lost 2 bases and J lost 7; bases outside the gene matches: 6. The CDR3 DNA reads TGTGCCAGCTCACCAATAGCGGGAGTCAAGAATGAGCAGTTCTTC. Encoded protein: CASSPIAGVKNEQFF. Using reference TRBV18 and TRBJ2-1 for the parts outside the CDR3, the full variable domain is NAGVMQNPRHLVRRRGQEARLRCSPMKGHSHVYWYRQLPEEGLKFMVYLQKENIIDESGMPKERFSAEFPKEGPSILRIQQVVRGDSAAYFCASSPIAGVKNEQFFGPGTRLTVL.

This chain connects TRBV5-1 to TRBJ2-3, with D unclear. This CDR3 has 13 residues. Trimming stripped 5 bases from V and 2 bases from J, with 9 bases between. Germline V lookup: CDR1 SGHRS, CDR2 YFSETQ. CDR3 sequence (DNA): TGCGCCAGCAGAGCCCAATACACAGATACGCAGTATTTT. It yields the protein CASRAQYTDTQYF.

The chain combines TRBV18 with TRBJ1-1; a possible D gene is TRBD1 (6 bases). The CDR3 is 14 residues long. V was pared by 4 bases and J by 0 bases, with 9 bases between. From germline, CDR1 is KGHSH and CDR2 LQKENI. CDR3 in amino acids: CASSRDNMNTEAFF. CDR3 DNA sequence: TGTGCCAGCTCACGGGACAACATGAACACTGAAGCTTTCTTT.

The gene calls are TRBV24-1 and TRBJ2-2; D remains unclear. The CDR3 covers 12 residues. Trimming removed 8 bases from V and 6 bases from J, with 9 bases in between. CDR1 is KGHDR, CDR2 SFDVKD, per germline. CDR3 nucleotide sequence: TGTGCCACCATCCCCAAGCCCGGGGAGCTGTTTTTT. As protein: CATIPKPGELFF.

The rearrangement links TRBV7-8 to TRBJ2-1; 9 bases are a match to TRBD2. With V trimmed by 5 bases and J by 6 bases, 17 bases remained unmatched. CDR1 and CDR2 from the germline V gene are SGHVS and FQNEAQ. The CDR3 covers 18 residues. CDR3 coding DNA: TGTGCCAGCAGCCAAACCCTAGCGGGAATCAGTTCGCGCAATGAGCAGTTCTTC. Translation: CASSQTLAGISSRNEQFF.

J is TRBJ1-2 and V is TRBV30, with 7 bases fitting TRBD1. The CDR3 totals 11 residues. The germline CDR1 and CDR2 sequences are GTSNPN and SVGIG (reference sequence). The J segment lost 6 bases and the V segment lost 5 bases, leaving 3 bases of the junction unmatched. CDR3 region: CAWSTGNGYTF. CDR3 nucleotides: TGTGCCTGGTCGACAGGGAATGGCTACACCTTC.

The chain carries TRBV28 and TRBJ1-1; D is ambiguous. V gave up 3 bases and J gave up 6 bases, with 8 bases separating them. In germline, CDR1 is MDHEN, CDR2 SYDVKM. This CDR3 contains 12 residues. The CDR3 coding sequence is TGTGCCAGCAGTTTGGAGTGGGCTGAAGCTTTCTTT. Translating gives CASSLEWAEAFF.

The chain has TRBV20-1 and TRBJ2-7; 7 positions agree with TRBD2. Germline V gene sequence: CDR1 DFQATT, CDR2 SNEGSKA (reference sequence). J gave up 6 bases and V 3 bases, and 2 bases lay outside the gene matches. The CDR3 spans 11 residues. CDR3 sequence reads: CSASGGSEQYV. In DNA, the CDR3 is TGCAGTGCTAGTGGCGGGAGCGAGCAGTACGTC.

This clone was seen a handful of times. The chain couples TRBV2 to TRBJ1-6; D is unclear. This CDR3 contains 15 residues. Germline CDR1 and CDR2: SNHLY and FYNNEI. V was trimmed by 10 bases and J by 6 bases, leaving 19 bases between them. This CDR3 is CATKPVAGGNSPLHF. The CDR3 DNA reads as TGTGCCACCAAGCCCGTTGCCGGAGGTAATTCACCCCTCCACTTT. Supplemented by reference TRBV2 and TRBJ1-6, the full variable domain reads EPEVTQTPSHQVTQMGQEVILRCVPISNHLYFYWYRQILGQKVEFLVSFYNNEISEKSEIFDDQFSVERPDGSNFTLKIRSTKLEDSAMYFCATKPVAGGNSPLHFGNGTRLTVT.

J is TRBJ1-5 and V is TRBV19; weak D call: TRBD1 (5 bases). Germline V gives CDR1 LNHDA, CDR2 SQIVND (reference sequence). CDR3 size: 14 residues. V lost 4 bases and J 1 base, leaving 8 bases between the germline ends. As DNA, the CDR3 is TGTGCCAGTAGTACAGGGAAGAGCAATCAGCCCCAGCATTTT. Translated, it gives CASSTGKSNQPQHF. The variable domain in full, completed from reference TRBV19 and TRBJ1-5, reads DGGITQSPKYLFRKEGQNVTLSCEQNLNHDAMYWYRQDPGQGLRLIYYSQIVNDFQKGDIAEGYSVSREKKESFPLTVTSAQKNPTAFYLCASSTGKSNQPQHFGDGTRLSIL.

In this sample, this clone turned up a few times. This chain links TRBV4-1 with TRBJ1-2; D call uncertain. Looked up from germline, CDR1 is MGHRA and CDR2 is YSYEKL. V gave up 0 bases and J gave up 7 bases, with 6 bases separating them. The CDR3 runs 12 residues. This chain's CDR3 is CASSQETRGYTF. DNA of the CDR3: TGCGCCAGCAGCCAAGAAACTCGTGGCTACACCTTC.

This chain uses TRBV7-8 with TRBJ1-2; no reliable D call. The CDR3 sequence is 15 residues long. Trimming removed 3 bases at V and 1 base at J, with 12 bases between. From germline, CDR1 is SGHVS and CDR2 FQNEAQ. CDR3 amino acids: CASSLTRAGNYGYTF. In DNA, the CDR3 is TGTGCCAGCAGCTTGACACGGGCGGGTAACTATGGCTACACCTTC.

The count of this clone is one. This chain uses TRBV15 with TRBJ1-6, with 7 positions matching TRBD1. Germline CDR1 LNHNV, CDR2 YYDKDF (reference sequence). The ends lost 5 bases at V and 7 bases at J; junction bases unmatched: 8. This CDR3 contains 15 residues. CDR3 nucleotide sequence: TGTGCCACCAGCCCGACAGGGTTTAGAAATTCACCCCTCCACTTT. Translation gives CATSPTGFRNSPLHF.

The chain combines TRBV6-5 with TRBJ2-1; 7 positions match TRBD2. CDR3 length: 15 residues. V was clipped by 5 bases and J by 6 bases; unmatched bases: 10. In germline, CDR1 is MNHEY, CDR2 SVGAGI. The CDR3 DNA reads TGTGCCAGCAGTACCCAGCGGGGAAGTGTCAATGAGCAGTTCTTC. Protein: CASSTQRGSVNEQFF.

V usage is TRBV20-1 and J usage is TRBJ2-3; D is ambiguous. Trimming left V 6 bases short and J 6 bases short, with 7 bases between. Germline CDR1 DFQATT, CDR2 SNEGSKA (reference sequence). The CDR3 runs to 10 residues. CDR3 protein: CSATGDTQYF. The CDR3 nucleotides are TGCAGTGCCACCGGGGATACGCAGTATTTT.

Concerning this clone itself: Other DNA sequences in the sample encode the same CDR3. The chain is built from TRBV19 and TRBJ2-2; no firm D call. CDR3 length equals 14 residues. V was pared by 1 base and J by 2 bases, with 5 bases between. Germline CDR1 and CDR2: LNHDA and SQIVND (reference sequence). Written as DNA, the CDR3 is TGTGCCAGTAGTATAGGGCCAAACACCGGGGAGCTGTTTTTT. It codes for CASSIGPNTGELFF.